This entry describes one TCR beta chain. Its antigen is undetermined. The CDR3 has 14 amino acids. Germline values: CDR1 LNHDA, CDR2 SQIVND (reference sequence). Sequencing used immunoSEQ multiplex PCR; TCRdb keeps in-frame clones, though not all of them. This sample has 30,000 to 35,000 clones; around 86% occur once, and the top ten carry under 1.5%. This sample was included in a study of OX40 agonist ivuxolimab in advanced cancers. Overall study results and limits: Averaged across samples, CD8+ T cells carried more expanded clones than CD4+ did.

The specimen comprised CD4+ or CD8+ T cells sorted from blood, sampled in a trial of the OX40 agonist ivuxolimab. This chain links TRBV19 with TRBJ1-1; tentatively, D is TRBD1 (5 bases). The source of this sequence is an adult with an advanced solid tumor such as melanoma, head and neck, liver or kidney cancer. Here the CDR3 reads CATEGGVMNTEAFF. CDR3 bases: TGTGCGACAGAGGGCGGCGTAATGAACACTGAAGCTTTCTTT.